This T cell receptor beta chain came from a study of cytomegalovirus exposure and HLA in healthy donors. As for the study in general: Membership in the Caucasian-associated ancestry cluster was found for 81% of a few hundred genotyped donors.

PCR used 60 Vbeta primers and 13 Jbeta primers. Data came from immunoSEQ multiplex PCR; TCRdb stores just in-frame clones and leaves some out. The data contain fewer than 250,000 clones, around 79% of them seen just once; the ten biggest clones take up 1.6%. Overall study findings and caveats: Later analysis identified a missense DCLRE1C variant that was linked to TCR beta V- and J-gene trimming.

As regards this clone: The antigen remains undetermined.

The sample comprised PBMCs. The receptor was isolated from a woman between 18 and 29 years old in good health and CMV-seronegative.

The CDR3 DNA reads as TGTGCCAGCAGGTTGACTTACACAGATACGCAGTATTTT. This translates into CASRLTYTDTQYF. The chain employs TRBV14 and TRBJ2-3; D gene uncertain. V lost 6 bases to trimming and J lost 2 bases, with 9 bases between them. The CDR3 runs 13 residues. Germline lookup yields CDR1 SGHDN and CDR2 FVKESK.